The 12 T cell receptor beta chains below come from one sample, sequenced in a study of cytomegalovirus exposure and HLA in healthy donors. The assay was immunoSEQ multiplex PCR, and TCRdb's table has in-frame clones only and misses some. The data hold about 220,000 clones, with about 89% observed a single time. The specimen sequenced was PBMCs. The receptors come from a young woman in good health and CMV-seronegative.

The CDR3 DNA reads TGCGCCAGCAGCCCGGGGGGTAGCGGCACATCCACAGATACGCAGTATTTT. It translates to CASSPGGSGTSTDTQYF. The rearrangement links TRBV5-1 to TRBJ2-3, with TRBD2 matching 7 bases. Germline CDR1 and CDR2: SGHRS and YFSETQ. V lost 4 bases to trimming and J lost 2 bases; unmatched junction nucleotides: 13. The CDR3 runs 17 residues.

The chain has TRBV10-3 and TRBJ2-5, with TRBD2 matching over 13 bases. Trimming cost V 5 bases and J 5 bases; bases outside gene matches: 8. Germline V CDR1 and CDR2: ENHRY, SYGVKD. The CDR3 is 16 amino acids. DNA of the CDR3: TGTGCCATCAGTTCGACTAGCGGGGGGTCTCGGGAGACCCAGTACTTC. Its translation: CAISSTSGGSRETQYF.

The J gene is TRBJ2-3, the V gene TRBV27; perhaps TRBD2 as D (6 bases). Germline V CDR1 and CDR2: MNHEY, SMNVEV (reference sequence). V shed 6 bases and J shed 5 bases, with 27 bases lying between them. This CDR3 is 18 amino acids long. The CDR3 bases are TGTGCCAGCAGGGTTCTTGGGGTTGCGGGAAATATTGGAGATACGCAGTATTTT. Amino acids: CASRVLGVAGNIGDTQYF.

This chain joins TRBV29-1 and TRBJ2-7, with 8 bases lining up with TRBD1. CDR1 is SQVTM, CDR2 ANQGSEA, per germline. With V trimmed by 3 bases and J by 2 bases, 6 bases remained unmatched. The CDR3 totals 14 residues. The CDR3 DNA reads TGCAGCGTTGACGCTGGGACAGGCACCTACGAGCAGTACTTC. Translation: CSVDAGTGTYEQYF.

V is TRBV10-3 and J is TRBJ1-3; TRBD1 might be the D (6 bases). Trimming took off 0 bases at V and 7 bases at J, with 16 bases between the two ends. CDR3 size: 16 residues. Germline CDR1 ENHRY, CDR2 SYGVKD. In nucleotides, the CDR3 is TGTGCCATCAGTGAGTCGGGTCCAGGGGTGCGGAACACCATATATTTT. It encodes CAISESGPGVRNTIYF.

This chain links TRBV30 with TRBJ1-3, with 8 bases lining up with TRBD1. CDR3 length: 15 residues. CDR1 is GTSNPN, CDR2 SVGIG, per germline (reference sequence). V trimming: 3 bases; J trimming: 0 bases; junction bases outside the gene matches: 4. In nucleotides, the CDR3 is TGTGCCTGGAGCGCTACAGGGGGCTCTGGAAACACCATATATTTT. This gives the protein CAWSATGGSGNTIYF. Looking up the rest from reference TRBV30 and TRBJ1-3 gives the full variable domain: SQTIHQWPATLVQPVGSPLSLECTVEGTSNPNLYWYRQAAGRGLQLLFYSVGIGQISSEVPQNLSASRPQDRQFILSSKKLLLSDSGFYLCAWSATGGSGNTIYFGEGSWLTVV.

The chain carries TRBV6-6 and TRBJ1-2; tentative D call: TRBD1 (6 bases). Germline V gene sequence: CDR1 MNHNY, CDR2 SVGAGI (reference sequence). The CDR3 runs to 16 residues. Trimming pared 8 bases from V and 0 bases from J, leaving 19 bases between. CDR3 region: CASEGAGAHSNYGYTF. DNA for the CDR3: TGTGCCAGCGAAGGAGCAGGGGCCCATTCTAACTATGGCTACACCTTC.

The gene calls are TRBV2 and TRBJ2-1; 8 bases line up with TRBD2. CDR1 and CDR2 from the germline V gene are SNHLY and FYNNEI. The CDR3 runs to 15 residues. Unmatched junction bases numbered 11, after V lost 7 bases and J lost 6 bases. The CDR3 spells CASIVRLSGANEQFF. CDR3 sequence (DNA): TGTGCCAGCATTGTCCGGCTTAGCGGGGCCAATGAGCAGTTCTTC.

This rearrangement joins TRBV5-1 to TRBJ2-2, with D possibly being TRBD1 (6 bases). In germline, CDR1 is SGHRS, CDR2 YFSETQ. There are 15 residues in the CDR3. Trimming pared 9 bases from V and 0 bases from J, leaving 15 bases between. The CDR3 loop is CATESGTPNTGELFF. DNA for the CDR3: TGCGCCACCGAGTCCGGGACACCGAACACCGGGGAGCTGTTTTTT.

This chain connects TRBV6-4 to TRBJ1-1; 7 nucleotides agree with TRBD1. The CDR3 length is 14 residues. Germline V gene sequence: CDR1 MRHNA, CDR2 SNTAGT. The ends lost 8 bases at V and 3 bases at J; junction bases unmatched: 9. The CDR3 loop reads CASSAITGDTEAFF. The DNA of the CDR3 is TGTGCCAGCTCTGCAATTACAGGGGACACTGAAGCTTTCTTT.

V is TRBV30 and J is TRBJ1-5, with D perhaps TRBD1 (6 bases). Germline CDR1 GTSNPN, CDR2 SVGIG (reference sequence). Deletions cut 4 bases from V and 4 bases from J, with 17 bases between. The CDR3 is made up of 15 amino acids. CDR3 bases: TGTGCCTGGACAAGGGCTGGGGGCGCGAATCAGCCCCAGCATTTT. Translation gives CAWTRAGGANQPQHF.

This clone came up once. The chain joins TRBV5-1 to TRBJ1-3; tentatively, D is TRBD1 (5 bases). Per germline, CDR1 SGHRS and CDR2 YFSETQ. CDR3 size: 16 residues. Trimming pared 0 bases from V and 3 bases from J, leaving 13 bases between. In DNA, the CDR3 is TGCGCCAGCAGCTTGGTGGGGGGAAAGTATGGAAACACCATATATTTT. Translating it yields CASSLVGGKYGNTIYF.